Following are 14 T cell receptor beta chains from one sample sequenced in a study of T cells in Graves' hyperthyroidism and ophthalmopathy. Amplification of TCR beta CDR3 regions was performed using RNA transcripts as template. HTBI primers were used for first-round RT-PCR of the TCR CDR3. TCRdb independently ran MiXCR on the multiplex PCR reads; one entry per CDR3 protein. This table holds fewer than 750,000 distinct CDR3 sequences, about 15% found once. Material: blood. Source of these receptors: a woman in her forties or fifties with Graves' ophthalmopathy.

This clonotype was seen repeatedly, ten times or more. CDR3 bases: TGTGCCAGCAGCTTAGAAGTGAACACTGAAGCTTTCTTT. This gives the protein CASSLEVNTEAFF. V gene TRBV7-2 combines with J gene TRBJ1-1, with D hard to call. Between the trimmed V and J ends, which lost 1 base and 0 bases, there was a span of 3 bases. The germline CDR1 and CDR2 sequences are SGHTA and FQGNSA. CDR3 length: 13 amino acids.

V is TRBV20-1 and J is TRBJ2-1; no clear D. Germline values: CDR1 DFQATT, CDR2 SNEGSKA (reference sequence). V dropped 0 bases and J dropped 8 bases, with 11 bases sitting between them. The CDR3 is 13 amino acids. The CDR3 nucleotides read TGCAGTGCTAGAGATGAGGCTAACGATGAGCAGTTCTTC. Amino acid sequence: CSARDEANDEQFF.

In the case of this clonotype: This clone may be a read error of a much larger clone one base away. The chain has TRBV2 and TRBJ1-1, with unresolved D. CDR1 and CDR2 (germline): SNHLY, FYNNEI. The CDR3 is made up of 13 amino acids. The CDR3 DNA follows: TGTGCCAGCAGTAAGACACCGAACACTGAAGCTCTCTTT. This codes for CASSKTPNTEALF.

The sample holds many counts of this clonotype. This chain joins TRBV6-5 and TRBJ2-7; 9 nucleotides line up with TRBD2. CDR1 MNHEY and CDR2 SVGAGI come from the germline V gene. V lost 2 bases and J lost 2; bases outside the gene matches: 4. The CDR3 sequence is 15 residues long. The CDR3 loop reads CASSYPASGAYEQYF. CDR3 coding DNA: TGTGCCAGCAGTTACCCGGCTAGCGGGGCCTACGAGCAGTACTTC.

This clonotype appeared many times. The rearrangement links TRBV12-5 to TRBJ1-1; D unresolved. The length of the CDR3 is 12 residues. Germline CDR1 reads LGHNT; CDR2 reads FRNRAP. Trimming took 7 bases from V and 4 from J, leaving 10 bases between them. This chain's CDR3 is CASALGGTEAFF. CDR3 nucleotide sequence: TGTGCTAGTGCCCTCGGCGGCACTGAAGCTTTCTTT.

This clonotype was counted ten times or more. The rearrangement uses TRBV5-5 and TRBJ2-1, with D perhaps matching TRBD1 or TRBD2 (5 bases each). The CDR3 totals 15 residues. Trimming took 1 base from V and 7 from J, leaving 15 bases between them. The germline V gene encodes CDR1 SGHKS and CDR2 YYEKEE (reference sequence). DNA of the CDR3: TGTGCCAGCAGCTTGTGGCAGGGACGGGGAAATGAGCAGTTCTTC. Protein sequence: CASSLWQGRGNEQFF.

The J gene is TRBJ1-2, the V gene TRBV7-9, with no clear D. V lost 1 base and J lost 6, with 18 bases in between. This CDR3 region has 16 residues. The germline CDR1 and CDR2 sequences are SEHNR and FQNEAQ (reference sequence). Here the CDR3 DNA reads TGTGCCAGCAGCTTAGTACGGTGGGCTAAAGAGGATGGCTACACCTTC. This encodes CASSLVRWAKEDGYTF.

This clonotype has a count of ten or more. This chain connects TRBV20-1 to TRBJ2-7; D is uncertain. The V end was cut by 1 base, the J end by 2 bases, with 9 bases between. CDR3 length: 13 amino acids. Germline V gene sequence: CDR1 DFQATT, CDR2 SNEGSKA (reference sequence). CDR3 sequence: CSARGTAPYEQYF. The CDR3 DNA is TGCAGTGCTAGAGGGACCGCTCCCTACGAGCAGTACTTC.

There are a few counts of this clonotype. The chain has TRBV24-1 and TRBJ2-1; tentative D call: TRBD1 (6 bases). V lost 7 bases to trimming and J lost 5 bases, with 14 bases between them. The CDR3 consists of 14 residues. Germline CDR1 and CDR2: KGHDR and SFDVKD. The CDR3 DNA reads as TGTGCCACCAGGAGAGGAGACAGGCACAATGAGCAGTTCTTC. Its translation is CATRRGDRHNEQFF.

This clonotype was found a few times. The rearrangement uses TRBV27 and TRBJ2-6, with D unresolved. Germline assignment: CDR1 MNHEY and CDR2 SMNVEV (reference sequence). Between the trimmed V and J ends, which lost 5 bases and 2 bases, there was a span of 7 bases. There are 14 residues in the CDR3. The CDR3 DNA sequence: TGTGCCAGCAGTAAAGATACTGGGGCCAACGTCCTGACTTTC. Encoded protein: CASSKDTGANVLTF.

This clonotype was found many times. The V and J genes are TRBV18 and TRBJ2-4; D is undetermined. CDR3 length: 13 residues. V shed 2 bases and J shed 2 bases, with 4 bases lying between them. Germline V gene sequence: CDR1 KGHSH, CDR2 LQKENI. This CDR3 reads CASSPGSKNIQYF. The DNA of the CDR3 is TGTGCCAGCTCACCAGGGTCCAAAAACATTCAGTACTTC.

This clonotype showed up just a few times. The chain recombines TRBV11-3 with TRBJ2-2, with D tentatively TRBD2 (6 bases). Between the trimmed V and J ends, which lost 1 base and 9 bases, there was a span of 12 bases. Germline CDR1 is SGHNT and CDR2 is YENEEA. This CDR3 comprises 14 residues. For the CDR3, the DNA is TGTGCCAGCAGCTTAGGAGCGGGTTCTAGGGAGCTGTTTTTT. Translating gives CASSLGAGSRELFF.

J is TRBJ2-1 and V is TRBV30; perhaps TRBD1 as D (6 bases). The CDR3 totals 16 residues. V gave up 0 bases and J gave up 0 bases, with 12 bases separating them. CDR1 is GTSNPN, CDR2 SVGIG, per germline (reference sequence). The CDR3 DNA sequence: TGTGCCTGGAGTGTTCCTAGGGGGAGCTCCTACAATGAGCAGTTCTTC. Translated: CAWSVPRGSSYNEQFF.

Ten or more counts support this clonotype. V is TRBV3-1 and J is TRBJ1-1; D unclear. The V end lost 1 base, the J end lost 7 bases, and 10 bases lay between the germline ends. The CDR3 consists of 13 residues. CDR1 LGHDT and CDR2 YNNKEL come from the germline V gene (reference sequence). The CDR3 nucleotides are TGTGCCAGCAGCCAAGGATTGGGTTATGAAGCTTTCTTT. Translation: CASSQGLGYEAFF.